This T cell receptor (beta chain) was profiled in a study of OX40 agonist ivuxolimab in advanced cancers. Looking at the study overall: Patients undergoing dose escalation presented with hepatocellular carcinoma, melanoma, renal cell or head and neck cancer. Overall study results and limits: At 0.1 to 3.0 mg/kg, clonal expansion of CD4+ and CD8+ blood T cells had occurred by week 6.

This CDR3 region has 15 residues. The germline V gene encodes CDR1 LNHDA and CDR2 SQIVND (reference sequence). V was clipped by 3 bases and J by 9 bases; unmatched bases: 10. This table comes from immunoSEQ multiplex PCR, and its TCRdb copy is limited to in-frame clones, with some not included. The sample consists of 75,000 to 100,000 clones, approximately 91% of them appearing once. People who had autoimmune disease history or systemic immunosuppression were excluded. This clone was recorded once. The antigen is not known. V usage is TRBV19 and J usage is TRBJ2-3; 9 positions match TRBD1. This receptor was identified in an adult with an advanced solid tumor such as melanoma, head and neck, liver or kidney cancer. The sequences come from CD4+ or CD8+ T cells sorted from blood, collected in a trial of the OX40 agonist ivuxolimab. The CDR3 coding sequence is TGTGCCAGTAGTATCGGACAGGGGAATTATGAAACGCAGTATTTT. Its translation is CASSIGQGNYETQYF.